This T cell receptor beta chain was sequenced for a study of prognosis after radiotherapy for stage I lung cancer (dated by TCRdb to the early 2020s). Concerning the study at large: Between April 2018 and early 2019, around 20 patients with stage I NSCLC were enrolled in Nanjing, China. Newly diagnosed primary stage I lung tumors were found in around 14 patients, while oligometastatic NSCLC after surgical resection of the primary tumor was found in about 5. All patients were regarded as medically inoperable, because of comorbidities in 12 patients and refusal of surgery in roughly seven patients. The cohort comprised 10 to 15 men and 6 women with a median age of 74.5 years, ranging from 53 to 84 years. On tumor histology, more than ten patients had adenocarcinoma and six or seven had squamous cell carcinoma. Using image-guided IMRT or VMAT, SBRT was delivered in 3 to 5 fractions at a biologically effective dose of at least 100 Gy. Concurrent therapy was not administered to any patient alongside SBRT. Distant metastases were developed by four of the 19 patients after SBRT, at a median of around seven months, whereas no significant progression was observed in the other 15 patients. The study profiled peripheral blood TCR beta repertoires from stage I NSCLC patients before and after stereotactic body radiotherapy and related them to distant failure. The study sequenced 38 blood samples from roughly 20 patients, one before and one after SBRT per patient. The paper as a whole reports these results and caveats: The small cohort and short follow-up limited the study, so independent validation of the findings is needed. Whether the expanded TCR clones were tumor-specific was not determined. All reported P values were unadjusted for multiple comparisons. A decrease in unique TCR clone counts was observed after SBRT (median 10,088 before versus some 6,900 after; Wilcoxon paired P=0.011). TRBV and TRBJ usage frequencies reportedly differed by metastasis status, in two V genes at baseline and in about 10 V and two J genes after SBRT. Post-SBRT Shannon entropy and its change from baseline were lower in patients who developed distant metastases; baseline Shannon entropy was not associated with metastases.

Two rounds of multiplex PCR on genomic DNA were used to amplify the TCR beta CDR3 region. In the first PCR round, primers specific to each TRBV and TRBJ gene were used, and the primer sequences were filed in Chinese patent CN105087789A. Universal primers were used in the second round of PCR. The Roche High Pure PCR Template Preparation Kit was used to extract genomic DNA from the frozen PBMCs. The libraries underwent paired-end sequencing with 151 bp reads on an Illumina HiSeq 3000. The paper's data handling went like this. CutAdapt was used to remove raw reads lacking the multiplex PCR primer sequences. Using PEAR, the high-quality paired reads were merged into contigs. By aligning each contig to reference sequences, MiXCR assigned the TRB V, D and J gene segments to that contig. CDR3 sequences were clustered by base quality and sequence similarity to remove sequencing errors. Diversity was calculated as Shannon entropy divided by the natural log of the number of productive TCR sequences. Clonality was defined as one minus Shannon entropy divided by the natural log of the number of unique clonotypes. Using the Youden index from ROC curves, the researchers picked the repertoire-metric cut-offs for progression-free survival, and all analyses were carried out in R 3.5.3. TCRdb trimmed public reads at Q25 via fastp, called clones via MiXCR and kept in-frame beta chains. Identical CDR3 protein sequences are pooled into one entry, listed with their most common genes and DNA. These V and J calls are TCRdb output, not the study's own analysis. For this sample there are about 15,000 distinct CDR3 sequences; about 43% appear just once. Around 47% of the sample belongs to the ten largest clones.

This clonotype has at least ten counts. What this receptor recognizes is not known. There are no base qualities to consult, and no much larger clone falls within one base. A history of other malignancies or of prior chemotherapy or radiotherapy was absent in all patients, and node-negative disease was shown on CT and PET/CT in all patients. At each of two time points, approximately 6.6 milliliters of peripheral venous blood were collected in EDTA tubes. Ficoll-Paque Plus density-gradient centrifugation was used to isolate PBMCs. Right after collection, samples were placed at -80 degrees C and kept there until analysis. The CDR3 covers 14 residues, taking in both the cysteine and the phenylalanine. Of all the DNA, just the CDR3 is kept, 42 bases in frame from base 1. V loses 1 base of germline sequence and J loses 4 bases, and the interval between the two ends is 9 bases. Taken from the germline V gene (reference sequence), the CDR1 and CDR2 loops are LNHDA and SQIVND.

Sequenced here: PBMCs, sampled before or after stereotactic body radiation therapy (not recorded which). This sequence originates from a donor older than 45 with non-small cell lung cancer. The sequence links TRBV19 to TRBJ2-3; the D gene is perhaps TRBD1, on 5 matching bases. The CDR3 is CASSIGRRADTQYF. The bases read TGTGCCAGTAGTATAGGGCGCAGGGCAGATACGCAGTATTTT.